The 16 T cell receptor beta chains listed next were all sequenced from one sample in a study of human T cells and chemical hapten exposure. TCRdb ran MiXCR on the 5' RACE reads and lists one entry per CDR3 protein. Here the sample spans under 150,000 distinct CDR3 sequences, 15% to 20% being singletons. Total RNA was isolated from whole blood that had not been fractionated. All receptors come from a human donor in good health.

This rearrangement joins TRBV12-3 or TRBV12-4 to TRBJ2-3, with 9 positions matching TRBD2. The CDR3 is 14 residues long. The V and J ends lost 7 bases and 4 bases, in that order; junction bases with no gene match: 6. The CDR3 region is CASTAGLASDTQYF. As DNA, the CDR3 is TGTGCCAGCACCGCGGGACTAGCCTCAGATACGCAGTATTTT.

This chain uses TRBV20-1 with TRBJ1-1; 8 bases fit TRBD1. Losses at the gene ends were 3 bases for V and 10 bases for J; bases not matched to a gene: 4. This CDR3 is 11 amino acids long. Germline lookup yields CDR1 DFQATT and CDR2 SNEGSKA (reference sequence). The DNA for the CDR3 is TGCAGTGCTAGCTGGACAGGGACAGCTTTCTTT. This gives the protein CSASWTGTAFF.

This clonotype was seen only a few times. This chain connects TRBV28 to TRBJ1-2; 11 bases fit TRBD1. Per the germline V gene, CDR1 is MDHEN and CDR2 is SYDVKM. Trimming at V came to 5 bases and at J to 6 bases, leaving 17 bases not matched to a gene. CDR3 size: 18 residues. CDR3 DNA: TGTGCCAGCAGTCTCCCCCTCGGACAGGGGGCGATGAGCGATGGCTACACCTTC. Its protein product is CASSLPLGQGAMSDGYTF.

The chain joins TRBV20-1 to TRBJ1-3; D not resolved. Deletions cut 6 bases from V and 0 bases from J, with 12 bases between. The length of the CDR3 is 14 residues. Germline V CDR1 and CDR2: DFQATT, SNEGSKA (reference sequence). The CDR3 region has the DNA TGCAGTGCGCAAGACCCTGACTCTGGAAACACCATATATTTT. Translated: CSAQDPDSGNTIYF.

The chain has TRBV7-8 and TRBJ1-2, with 10 bases identical to TRBD1. This CDR3 is 14 amino acids long. Per germline, CDR1 SGHVS and CDR2 FQNEAQ. Unmatched junction bases numbered 4, after V lost 3 bases and J lost 6 bases. The CDR3 DNA reads TGTGCCAGCAGCTTTGGGGGGACAGGGGATGGCTACACCTTC. It yields the protein CASSFGGTGDGYTF.

The genes are TRBV30 and TRBJ1-1; maybe TRBD1 (6 bases). Germline CDR1 and CDR2: GTSNPN and SVGIG (reference sequence). CDR3 length: 17 residues. The V and J ends lost 2 bases and 0 bases respectively, with 19 bases between them. The CDR3 nucleotides read TGTGCCTGGAGTCCCCGGCGGGGGCCCCGTATGAACACTGAAGCTTTCTTT. This translates into CAWSPRRGPRMNTEAFF. The full variable domain, its missing parts supplied by reference TRBV30 and TRBJ1-1, is SQTIHQWPATLVQPVGSPLSLECTVEGTSNPNLYWYRQAAGRGLQLLFYSVGIGQISSEVPQNLSASRPQDRQFILSSKKLLLSDSGFYLCAWSPRRGPRMNTEAFFGQGTRLTVV.

The V gene is TRBV12-3 or TRBV12-4, the J gene TRBJ2-7; no clear D gene. CDR3 length equals 16 residues. V was pared by 0 bases and J by 2 bases, with 14 bases between. CDR3: CASSLALGPDPYEQYF. Here the CDR3 DNA reads TGTGCCAGCAGTTTAGCGCTGGGCCCGGATCCCTACGAGCAGTACTTC.

The chain links TRBV28 to TRBJ2-7, with TRBD1 matching 7 bases. Germline V lookup: CDR1 MDHEN, CDR2 SYDVKM. Trimming at V came to 8 bases and at J to 2 bases, leaving 12 bases not matched to a gene. The CDR3 is 15 amino acids. For the CDR3, the DNA is TGTGCCAGCCGAACTCCCGGGACAGCCGCCTACGAGCAGTACTTC. It yields the protein CASRTPGTAAYEQYF.

The rearrangement uses TRBV5-6 and TRBJ2-3; 7 nucleotides match TRBD2. Trimming took 0 bases from V and 1 from J; bases not matched to a gene: 11. The CDR3 is 18 amino acids. Germline-derived CDR1 and CDR2 are SGHDT and YYEEEE. The CDR3 DNA follows: TGTGCCAGCAGCTTGGCGGCGGGGGACGCCGGGGGCACAGATACGCAGTATTTT. It encodes CASSLAAGDAGGTDTQYF.

The chain carries TRBV11-2 and TRBJ2-7; TRBD2 matches 8 bases. The CDR3 consists of 14 residues. In germline, CDR1 is SGHAT, CDR2 FQNNGV. Losses at the gene ends were 10 bases for V and 2 bases for J; bases not matched to a gene: 10. CDR3 bases: TGTGCCACTCGGCTGACTAGCGAGACCTACGAGCAGTACTTC. Translation gives CATRLTSETYEQYF.

A few counts support this clonotype. The chain employs TRBV5-5 and TRBJ2-1; D is uncertain. The CDR3 length is 15 residues. Trimming removed 0 bases from V and 5 bases from J, with 12 bases in between. Per germline, CDR1 SGHKS and CDR2 YYEKEE (reference sequence). CDR3 protein: CASSLVASKHNEQFF. For the CDR3, the DNA is TGTGCCAGCAGCTTGGTTGCGTCAAAACACAATGAGCAGTTCTTC.

A single count supports this clonotype. The CDR3 spells CSANGEWVQETQYF. As DNA, the CDR3 is TGCAGTGCTAATGGGGAGTGGGTCCAAGAGACCCAGTACTTC. This rearrangement joins TRBV20-1 to TRBJ2-5; the D gene is possibly TRBD2 (5 bases). The CDR3 extends over 14 amino acids. Germline CDR1 and CDR2: DFQATT and SNEGSKA (reference sequence). Trimming removed 4 bases at V and 1 base at J, with 13 bases between.

This clonotype was detected only a few times. The gene calls are TRBV20-1 and TRBJ1-5; D is undetermined. Trimming left V 3 bases short and J 0 bases short, with 12 bases between. The germline CDR1 and CDR2 sequences are DFQATT and SNEGSKA (reference sequence). There are 15 residues in the CDR3. CDR3 protein: CSARKTGVSNQPQHF. DNA of the CDR3: TGCAGTGCTAGGAAGACCGGGGTTAGCAATCAGCCCCAGCATTTT.

CDR3 protein: CSARGDRGGTEAFF. The CDR3 DNA reads TGCAGTGCTAGGGGGGACAGGGGTGGCACTGAAGCTTTCTTT. This sequence joins TRBV20-1 and TRBJ1-1; 10 bases match TRBD1. Trimming removed 3 bases from V and 4 bases from J; junction bases left unmatched: 5. CDR1 DFQATT and CDR2 SNEGSKA come from the germline V gene (reference sequence). The CDR3 totals 14 residues.

This clonotype came up a few times. V gene TRBV9 combines with J gene TRBJ1-2; D is uncertain. Trimming removed 8 bases at V and 5 bases at J, with 16 bases between. Germline values: CDR1 SGDLS, CDR2 YYNGEE. This CDR3 has 13 residues. The CDR3 bases are TGTGCCAGTCATGGGGAGGAAACTTATGGCTACACCTTC. It encodes CASHGEETYGYTF.

This clonotype is a singleton in its sample. This chain uses TRBV6-1 with TRBJ1-1; D unresolved. CDR3 length: 13 amino acids. Germline CDR1 MNHNS, CDR2 SASEGT. V gave up 7 bases and J gave up 8 bases, with 17 bases separating them. The CDR3 sequence is CASTAMREGEAFF. CDR3 in DNA: TGTGCCAGCACTGCGATGAGGGAAGGCGAAGCTTTCTTT.